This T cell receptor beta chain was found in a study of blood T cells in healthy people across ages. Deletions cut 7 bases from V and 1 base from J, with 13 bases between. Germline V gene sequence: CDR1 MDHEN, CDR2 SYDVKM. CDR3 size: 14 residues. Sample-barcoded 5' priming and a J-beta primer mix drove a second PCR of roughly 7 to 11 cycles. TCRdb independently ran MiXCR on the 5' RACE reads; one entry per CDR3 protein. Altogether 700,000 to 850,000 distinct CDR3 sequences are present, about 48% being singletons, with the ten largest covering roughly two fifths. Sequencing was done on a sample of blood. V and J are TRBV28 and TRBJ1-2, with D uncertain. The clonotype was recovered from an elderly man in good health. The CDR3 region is CASNPRRVNYGYTF. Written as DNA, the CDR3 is TGTGCCAGCAATCCCCGTCGGGTTAACTATGGCTACACCTTC.